This is a list of T cell receptor beta chains from one sample in a study of prognosis after radiotherapy for stage I lung cancer. MiXCR, run by TCRdb on the multiplex PCR reads, gives a single entry per CDR3 protein. The sample lists roughly 25,000 distinct CDR3 sequences; around 30% were seen once. Sequencing was performed on PBMCs, taken before or after stereotactic body radiation therapy (not recorded which). The receptor set was obtained from a donor aged 50 or older with non-small cell lung cancer. CDR3s include the opening cysteine and the closing phenylalanine or tryptophan. A D gene is named only where the DNA matches it firmly. Clone size is given for some rows only: seen once, a few or many times, or a class if the clone is expanded.

clone_size j_call v_call d_call cdr3_nt cdr3_aa
many TRBJ2-2 TRBV9 - TGTGCCAGCAGCACGGCGGGGGCGTACAACACCGGGGAGCTGTTTTTT CASSTAGAYNTGELFF
once TRBJ1-2 TRBV15 - TGTGCCACGAGCATGTATAGAGCCTATGGCTACACCTTC CATSMYRAYGYTF
many TRBJ2-1 TRBV7-9 TRBD1 TGTGCCAGCAGTGACAGGGGTTCCAATGAGCAGTTCTTC CASSDRGSNEQFF
many TRBJ2-7 TRBV3-1 - TGTGCCAGCAGCCAAGATCTGTTGGGCCTTACTCTATCCTACGAGCAGTACTTC CASSQDLLGLTLSYEQYF
many TRBJ1-2 TRBV19 TRBD1 TGTGCCAGTACGCTACAGGGGGCGCTCGGGCCCATGAGCTATGGCTACACCTTC CASTLQGALGPMSYGYTF
once TRBJ1-1 TRBV14 - TGTGCCAGCAGCCAAGATGATGGTAGGGAAGCTTTCTTT CASSQDDGREAFF
many TRBJ2-6 TRBV10-3 - TGTGCCATCAGTGAAGAGGGCCCTACCTCTGGGGCCAACGTCCTGACTTTC CAISEEGPTSGANVLTF
many TRBJ2-7 TRBV12-3/TRBV12-4 - TGTGCCAGCACCCTAGGGGGGGATCGATACGAGCAGTACTTC CASTLGGDRYEQYF
many TRBJ2-5 TRBV5-1 TRBD1 TGCGCCAGCAGCTTGGGACAGGGGATCCAAGAGACCCAGTACTTC CASSLGQGIQETQYF
many TRBJ1-2 TRBV24-1 - TGTGCCACCAGTGATTTGCGGCAGACTTTCCTCCATGGCTACACCTTC CATSDLRQTFLHGYTF
- TRBJ2-5 TRBV6-5 - TGTGCCAGCAGTTACGGTCAAGCGGCCAAAGAGACCGAGTACTTC CASSYGQAAKETEYF
- TRBJ2-3 TRBV5-1 TRBD2 TGCGCCAGCAGAGAACTAGCGGGAGGGATTTCTAGCACAGATACGCAGTATTTT CASRELAGGISSTDTQYF
- TRBJ2-3 TRBV6-1 - TGTGCCAGCCGATTCTCGCAGGGCCCCACAGATACGCAGTATTTT CASRFSQGPTDTQYF
many TRBJ1-4 TRBV7-9 - TGTGCCAGCAGCTTAGTGGGGCAAGAAAAACTGTTTTTT CASSLVGQEKLFF
many TRBJ2-1 TRBV20-1 TRBD1 TGCAGTGTTAGGGACAGCACCACCCCCTACAATGAGCAGTTCTTC CSVRDSTTPYNEQFF
many TRBJ2-3 TRBV5-1 TRBD1 TGCGCCAGCAGCTTGGGACAGGGGGATACGCAGTATTTT CASSLGQGDTQYF
many TRBJ2-1 TRBV27 TRBD2 TGTGCCAGCAGTTTCGGGACTACAAACAATGAGCAGTTCTTC CASSFGTTNNEQFF
many TRBJ2-6 TRBV5-4 - TGTGCCAGCAGCTCAGGGAACTCTGGGGCCAACGTCCTGACTTTC CASSSGNSGANVLTF